The source of this T cell receptor beta chain is a study of T cell repertoires in cytomegalovirus infection. General observations from the study: CMV-specific HLA-C-restricted TCR beta clonotypes dominated the ex vivo response.

Trimming cost V 6 bases and J 5 bases; bases outside gene matches: 12. Germline values: CDR1 MNHEY, CDR2 SMNVEV (reference sequence). The CDR3 consists of 16 residues. This clonotype has a count of ten or more. The antigen is not known. TCRdb independently ran MiXCR on the reads; one entry per CDR3 protein. This table holds tens of thousands of distinct CDR3 sequences, roughly 20% found once. The starting material was CD8+ T cells from cultured PBMCs, obtained from culture after CMV antigen stimulation. V and J are TRBV27 and TRBJ2-2; 7 bases match TRBD2. This TCR derives from a human donor in good health (CMV status not recorded). Some clones in this sample may be carry-over from other donors' samples. DNA for the CDR3: TGTGCCAGCAGACCGGGGGGTAGCGGGCGGACCGGGGAGCTGTTTTTT. It codes for CASRPGGSGRTGELFF.